Presented here are 9 T cell receptor beta chains from one specimen sequenced in a study of CD8 T cells in Susac syndrome. RNA in amounts of about 0.5 to 1 ug was reverse transcribed with random hexamers. TCRdb re-called the immunoSEQ multiplex PCR reads through MiXCR, storing one row per CDR3 protein. Of 120,000 to 150,000 distinct CDR3 sequences listed, 94% are singletons. Material: CD8+ T cells from PBMCs. The receptors here all came from a human donor in good health.

V usage is TRBV2 and J usage is TRBJ2-3, with D unclear. This CDR3 is built from 13 residues. In germline, CDR1 is SNHLY, CDR2 FYNNEI. The V gene lost 0 bases and the J gene lost 6 bases, with 7 bases spanning the gap. CDR3: CASSEALMDTQYF. The DNA of the CDR3 is TGTGCCAGCAGTGAAGCGTTAATGGATACGCAGTATTTT.

The rearrangement joins TRBV7-9 to TRBJ1-1, with D possibly matching TRBD1 (5 bases). The CDR3 consists of 12 residues. V was clipped by 2 bases and J by 8 bases, with 9 bases between them. Germline V gene data show CDR1 as SEHNR and CDR2 as FQNEAQ (reference sequence). This chain's CDR3 is CASSLPRTEAFF. The CDR3 DNA reads as TGTGCCAGCAGCTTACCCCGGACAGAAGCTTTCTTT.

A single count supports this clonotype. The chain employs TRBV4-3 and TRBJ1-2, with 8 bases that match TRBD1. This CDR3 comprises 12 residues. The germline V gene has CDR1 LGHNA and CDR2 YSLEER. Trimming removed 3 bases from V and 7 bases from J; junction bases left unmatched: 1. The CDR3: CASSQGQVGYTF. Written as DNA, the CDR3 is TGCGCCAGCAGCCAGGGACAGGTTGGCTACACCTTC.

The chain combines TRBV5-1 with TRBJ2-1, with D perhaps TRBD2 (6 bases). Trimming removed 2 bases from V and 4 bases from J, with 10 bases in between. The CDR3 extends over 14 amino acids. The germline gives CDR1 SGHRS, CDR2 YFSETQ. This CDR3 is CASSFVGTYNEQFF. The CDR3 DNA sequence: TGCGCCAGCAGCTTCGTCGGGACTTACAATGAGCAGTTCTTC.

The genes are TRBV28 and TRBJ1-5; D is perhaps TRBD1 (5 bases). Trimming stripped 4 bases from V and 11 bases from J, with 18 bases between. This CDR3 has 14 amino acids. Germline loops: CDR1 MDHEN, CDR2 SYDVKM. CDR3 protein: CASSWDLALGSQHF. The CDR3 coding sequence is TGTGCCAGCAGTTGGGACCTGGCTCTAGGGTCCCAGCATTTT.

The gene calls are TRBV20-1 and TRBJ2-3, with 10 bases matching TRBD1. The CDR3 is made up of 13 amino acids. CDR1 is DFQATT, CDR2 SNEGSKA, per germline (reference sequence). Here the CDR3 DNA reads TGCAGGCTCGGACAGGGGGGCCCAGATACGCAGTATTTT. This gives the protein CRLGQGGPDTQYF.

The V and J genes are TRBV12-3 or TRBV12-4 and TRBJ2-1, with D unresolved. The CDR3 is made up of 13 amino acids. Trimming removed 0 bases at V and 5 bases at J, with 5 bases between. The CDR3 region has the DNA TGTGCCAGCAGTTTAGCCCCGAACAATGAGCAGTTCTTC. Translated, it gives CASSLAPNNEQFF.

The chain recombines TRBV29-1 with TRBJ2-1, with 10 nucleotides matching TRBD2. The V segment lost 0 bases and the J segment 8 bases; nucleotides outside the gene matches: 7. The CDR3 consists of 15 residues. CDR1 and CDR2 from the germline V gene are SQVTM and ANQGSEA. The CDR3 here is CSVEDPSGSLHEQFF. The CDR3 bases are TGCAGCGTTGAAGATCCTAGCGGGAGTCTCCATGAGCAGTTCTTC.

The chain recombines TRBV30 with TRBJ2-1; D tentatively reads TRBD1 or TRBD2 (5 bases each). CDR1 is GTSNPN, CDR2 SVGIG, per germline (reference sequence). CDR3 length equals 12 residues. The V end was cut by 5 bases, the J end by 6 bases, with 11 bases between. The CDR3 DNA reads TGTGCCTGGGACCCTGGGGGCAATGAGCAGTTCTTC. Translation: CAWDPGGNEQFF. The whole variable domain, filled in from reference TRBV30 and TRBJ2-1, reads SQTIHQWPATLVQPVGSPLSLECTVEGTSNPNLYWYRQAAGRGLQLLFYSVGIGQISSEVPQNLSASRPQDRQFILSSKKLLLSDSGFYLCAWDPGGNEQFFGPGTRLTVL.